A single sample is the source of the 4 T cell receptor beta chains below, sequenced in a study of T-cell reconstitution after alpha-beta-depleted transplantation in children. The TCRbeta library was prepared with unique molecular identifiers. TCRdb re-analysed the PCR reads in MiXCR, keeping a single row per CDR3 protein. The sample contains about 610,000 distinct CDR3 sequences, over 9.5% of which appear only once. The source material was PBMCs from the stem cell graft donor, sampled from the stem cell graft. The source is a human donor who donated a stem cell graft to a child with acute myeloid leukemia.

This clonotype appeared a few times. J is TRBJ1-3 and V is TRBV29-1; D gene unclear. Germline V gene sequence: CDR1 SQVTM, CDR2 ANQGSEA. Trimming took 3 bases from V and 0 from J, leaving 12 bases between them. The CDR3 is made up of 15 amino acids. CDR3: CSVELRSDSGNTIYF. The CDR3 coding sequence is TGCAGCGTTGAGTTGCGGTCAGACTCTGGAAACACCATATATTTT. Based on the CDR3 plus reference TRBV29-1 and TRBJ1-3, the full variable domain is SAVISQKPSRDICQRGTSLTIQCQVDSQVTMMFWYRQQPGQSLTLIATANQGSEATYESGFVIDKFPISRPNLTFSTLTVSNMSPEDSSIYLCSVELRSDSGNTIYFGEGSWLTVV.

This clonotype was counted a few times. V is TRBV20-1 and J is TRBJ2-7; TRBD1 matches at 11 bases. Germline V gives CDR1 DFQATT, CDR2 SNEGSKA (reference sequence). V lost 7 bases and J lost 3; bases outside the gene matches: 8. This CDR3 is 14 amino acids long. CDR3 residues: CSGWAGTGGYEQYF. DNA of the CDR3: TGCAGTGGCTGGGCCGGGACAGGGGGCTACGAGCAGTACTTC.

This clonotype has only a few counts. The CDR3 sequence is CASSPSSNSYEQYF. The CDR3 nucleotides are TGTGCCAGCTCACCATCCTCGAACTCCTACGAGCAGTACTTC. The V gene is TRBV18, the J gene TRBJ2-7; D is undetermined. The V gene's germline CDR1 is KGHSH and CDR2 LQKENI. This CDR3 spans 14 amino acids. The V and J ends lost 2 bases and 0 bases respectively, with 8 bases between them. The full variable domain, with the rest looked up from reference TRBV18 and TRBJ2-7, is NAGVMQNPRHLVRRRGQEARLRCSPMKGHSHVYWYRQLPEEGLKFMVYLQKENIIDESGMPKERFSAEFPKEGPSILRIQQVVRGDSAAYFCASSPSSNSYEQYFGPGTRLTVT.

This clonotype was observed a few times. The chain couples TRBV10-3 to TRBJ2-1, with a tentative D call TRBD1 (7 bases). The CDR3 runs 12 residues. V was clipped by 6 bases and J by 10 bases, with 13 bases between them. Germline loops: CDR1 ENHRY, CDR2 SYGVKD. CDR3 sequence: CAIRGLDREQFF. The CDR3 bases are TGTGCCATCAGGGGACTGGACAGGGAGCAGTTCTTC.